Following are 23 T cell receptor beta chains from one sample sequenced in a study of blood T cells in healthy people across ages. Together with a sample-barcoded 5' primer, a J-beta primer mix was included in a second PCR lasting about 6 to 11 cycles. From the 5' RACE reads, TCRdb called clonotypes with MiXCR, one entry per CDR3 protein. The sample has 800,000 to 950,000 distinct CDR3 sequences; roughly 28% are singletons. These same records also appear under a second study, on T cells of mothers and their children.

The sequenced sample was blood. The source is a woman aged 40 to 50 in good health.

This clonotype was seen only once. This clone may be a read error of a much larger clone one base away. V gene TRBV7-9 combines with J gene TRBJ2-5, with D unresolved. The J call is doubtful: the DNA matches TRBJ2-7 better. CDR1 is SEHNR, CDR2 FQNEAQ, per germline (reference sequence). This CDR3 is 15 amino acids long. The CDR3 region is CASSLVDSGYYEQYF. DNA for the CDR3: TGTGCCAGCAGCTTAGTCGATAGTGGTTACTACGAGCAGTACTTC.

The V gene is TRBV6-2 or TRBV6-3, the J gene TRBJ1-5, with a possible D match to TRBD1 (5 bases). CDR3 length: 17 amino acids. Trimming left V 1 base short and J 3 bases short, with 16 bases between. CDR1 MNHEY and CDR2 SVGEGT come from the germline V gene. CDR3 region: CASSYYAGTLYNQPQHF. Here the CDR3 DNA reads TGTGCCAGCAGTTACTATGCGGGGACCCTCTACAATCAGCCCCAGCATTTT.

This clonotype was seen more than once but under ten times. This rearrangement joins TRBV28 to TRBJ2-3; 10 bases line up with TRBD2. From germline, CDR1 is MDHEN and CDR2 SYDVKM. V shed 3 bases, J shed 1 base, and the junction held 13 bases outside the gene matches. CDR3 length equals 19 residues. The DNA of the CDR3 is TGTGCCAGCAGTTTTTACACCACATTAGGGACTAGCGGCACAGATACGCAGTATTTT. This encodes CASSFYTTLGTSGTDTQYF. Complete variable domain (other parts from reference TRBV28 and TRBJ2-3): DVKVTQSSRYLVKRTGEKVFLECVQDMDHENMFWYRQDPGLGLRLIYFSYDVKMKEKGDIPEGYSVSREKKERFSLILESASTNQTSMYLCASSFYTTLGTSGTDTQYFGPGTRLTVL.

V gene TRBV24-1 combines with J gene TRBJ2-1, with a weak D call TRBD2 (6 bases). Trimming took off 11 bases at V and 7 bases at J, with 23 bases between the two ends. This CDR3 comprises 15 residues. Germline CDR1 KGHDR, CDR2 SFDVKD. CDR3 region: CASSVAAGLGNEQFF. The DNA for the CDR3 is TGTGCCAGCAGCGTAGCGGCGGGGTTGGGGAATGAGCAGTTCTTC.

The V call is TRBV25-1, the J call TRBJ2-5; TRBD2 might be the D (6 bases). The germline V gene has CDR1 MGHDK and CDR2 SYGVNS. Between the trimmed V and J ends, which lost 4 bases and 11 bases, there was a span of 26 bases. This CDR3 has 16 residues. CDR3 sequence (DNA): TGTGCCAGCAGTGGATTTCAGGGAGGTTCCTACAATGAGCAGTACTTC. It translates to CASSGFQGGSYNEQYF.

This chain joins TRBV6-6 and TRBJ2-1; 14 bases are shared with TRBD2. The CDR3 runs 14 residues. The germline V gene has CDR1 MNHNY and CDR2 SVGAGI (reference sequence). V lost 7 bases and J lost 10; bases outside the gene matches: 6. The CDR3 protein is CASTGLAGGLEQFF. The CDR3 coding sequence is TGTGCCAGCACCGGACTAGCGGGGGGACTAGAGCAGTTCTTC.

CDR3 amino acids: CAGGPENEQYF. CDR3 in DNA: TGTGCCGGCGGACCCGAAAATGAGCAGTACTTC. This rearrangement joins TRBV2 to TRBJ2-1; no definite D call. The J call may not be correct, given that the DNA end is closer to TRBJ2-7. Germline assignment: CDR1 SNHLY and CDR2 FYNNEI. The CDR3 is 11 residues long.

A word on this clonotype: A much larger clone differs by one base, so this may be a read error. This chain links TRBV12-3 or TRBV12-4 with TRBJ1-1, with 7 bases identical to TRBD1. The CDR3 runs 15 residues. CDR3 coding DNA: TGTGTCAGCAGCCTCGACAGGGCTATGAACACTGAAGCTTTCTTT. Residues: CVSSLDRAMNTEAFF.

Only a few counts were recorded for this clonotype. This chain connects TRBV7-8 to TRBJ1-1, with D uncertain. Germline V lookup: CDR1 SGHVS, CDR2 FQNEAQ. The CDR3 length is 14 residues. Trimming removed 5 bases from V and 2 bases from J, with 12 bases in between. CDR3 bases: TGTGCCAGCAGCCCTCCGGGTTTTAACACTGAAGCTTTCTTT. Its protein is CASSPPGFNTEAFF.

CDR3 DNA: TGTGCCAGCTCATTGATACAGGGAAGTGATTCACCCCTCCACTTT. It yields the protein CASSLIQGSDSPLHF. The gene calls are TRBV18 and TRBJ1-6, with a possible D match to TRBD1 (6 bases). The CDR3 has 15 amino acids. Germline loops: CDR1 KGHSH, CDR2 LQKENI. The V and J ends lost 5 bases and 8 bases respectively, with 16 bases between them.

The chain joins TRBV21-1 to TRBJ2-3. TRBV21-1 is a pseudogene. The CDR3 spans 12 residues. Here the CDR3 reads CASSPAEDTQYF. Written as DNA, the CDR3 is TGTGCCAGCAGCCCGGCTGAAGATACGCAGTATTTT.

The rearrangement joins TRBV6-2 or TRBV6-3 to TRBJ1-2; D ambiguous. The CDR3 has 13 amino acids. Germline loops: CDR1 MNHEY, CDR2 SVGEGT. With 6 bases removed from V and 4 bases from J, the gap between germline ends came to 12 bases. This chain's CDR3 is CASSRGSGYGYTF. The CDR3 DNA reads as TGTGCCAGCAGCCGAGGGTCGGGCTATGGCTACACCTTC.

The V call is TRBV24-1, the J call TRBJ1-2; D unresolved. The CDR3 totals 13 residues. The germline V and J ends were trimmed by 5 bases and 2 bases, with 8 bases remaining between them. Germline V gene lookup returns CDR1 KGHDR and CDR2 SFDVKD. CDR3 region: CATSGVGNYGYTF. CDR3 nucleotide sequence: TGTGCCACCAGTGGGGTCGGCAACTATGGCTACACCTTC.

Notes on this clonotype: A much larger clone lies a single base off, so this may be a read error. This chain's CDR3 is CSVEGRASGGSNEQYF. The CDR3 DNA is TGCAGCGTTGAAGGCAGGGCTAGCGGGGGTTCCAATGAGCAGTACTTC. The chain uses TRBV29-1 and TRBJ2-7; TRBD2 matches at 10 bases. V lost 1 base and J lost 7; bases outside the gene matches: 13. This CDR3 spans 16 amino acids. Germline values: CDR1 SQVTM, CDR2 ANQGSEA.

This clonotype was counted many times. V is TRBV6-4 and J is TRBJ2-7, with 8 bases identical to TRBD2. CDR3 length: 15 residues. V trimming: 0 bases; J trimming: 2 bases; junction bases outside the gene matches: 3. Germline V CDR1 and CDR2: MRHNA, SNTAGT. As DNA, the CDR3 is TGTGCCAGCAGTGACTCTTTAGCGGGGCCCTACGAGCAGTACTTC. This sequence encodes CASSDSLAGPYEQYF.

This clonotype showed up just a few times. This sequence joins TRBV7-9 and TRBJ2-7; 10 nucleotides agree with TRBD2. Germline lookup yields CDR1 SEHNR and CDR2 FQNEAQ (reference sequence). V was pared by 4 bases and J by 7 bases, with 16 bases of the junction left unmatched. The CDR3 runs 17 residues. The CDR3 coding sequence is TGTGCCAGCAGCTATAAGCGGGGGGGGAACTCCTACAATGAGCAGTACTTC. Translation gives CASSYKRGGNSYNEQYF.

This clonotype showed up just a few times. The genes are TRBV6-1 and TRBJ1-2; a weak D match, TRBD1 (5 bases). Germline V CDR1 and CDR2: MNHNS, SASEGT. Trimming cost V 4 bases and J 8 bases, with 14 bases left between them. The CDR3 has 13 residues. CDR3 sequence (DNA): TGTGCCAGCAGTGCCTCCAGGGATGAGGGCTACACCTTC. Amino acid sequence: CASSASRDEGYTF.

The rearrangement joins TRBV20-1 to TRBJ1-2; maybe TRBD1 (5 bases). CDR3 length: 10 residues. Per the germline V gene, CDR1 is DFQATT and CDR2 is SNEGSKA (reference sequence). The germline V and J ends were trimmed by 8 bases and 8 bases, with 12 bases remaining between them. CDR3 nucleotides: TGCAGTCGTCTCAGGGACGGCTACACCTTC. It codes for CSRLRDGYTF.

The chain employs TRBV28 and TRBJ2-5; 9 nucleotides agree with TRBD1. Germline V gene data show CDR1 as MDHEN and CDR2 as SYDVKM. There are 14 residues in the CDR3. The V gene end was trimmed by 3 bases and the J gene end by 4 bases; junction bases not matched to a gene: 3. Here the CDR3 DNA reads TGTGCCAGCAGTTTCCGGACAGGGGCAGAGACCCAGTACTTC. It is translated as CASSFRTGAETQYF. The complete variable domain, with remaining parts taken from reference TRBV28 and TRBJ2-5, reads DVKVTQSSRYLVKRTGEKVFLECVQDMDHENMFWYRQDPGLGLRLIYFSYDVKMKEKGDIPEGYSVSREKKERFSLILESASTNQTSMYLCASSFRTGAETQYFGPGTRLLVL.

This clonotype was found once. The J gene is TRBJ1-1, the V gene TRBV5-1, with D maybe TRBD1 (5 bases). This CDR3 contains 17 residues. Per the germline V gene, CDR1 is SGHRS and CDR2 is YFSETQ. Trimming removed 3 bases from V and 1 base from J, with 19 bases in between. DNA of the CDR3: TGCGCCAGCAGCTGGGGGGTTAGGGGAAGGGCGAACACTGAAGCTTTCTTT. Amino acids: CASSWGVRGRANTEAFF.

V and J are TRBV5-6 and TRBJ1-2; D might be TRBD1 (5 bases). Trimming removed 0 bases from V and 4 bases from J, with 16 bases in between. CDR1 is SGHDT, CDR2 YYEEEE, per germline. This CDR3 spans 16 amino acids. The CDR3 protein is CASSLASGEGFYGYTF. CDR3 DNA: TGTGCCAGCAGCTTGGCCTCGGGCGAGGGGTTCTATGGCTACACCTTC.

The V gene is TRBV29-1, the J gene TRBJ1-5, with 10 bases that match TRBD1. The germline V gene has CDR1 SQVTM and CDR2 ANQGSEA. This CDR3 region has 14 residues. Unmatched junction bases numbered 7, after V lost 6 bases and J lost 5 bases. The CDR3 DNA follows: TGCAGCGTAACCGGGACAGGGGCCGATCAGCCCCAGCATTTT. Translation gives CSVTGTGADQPQHF.

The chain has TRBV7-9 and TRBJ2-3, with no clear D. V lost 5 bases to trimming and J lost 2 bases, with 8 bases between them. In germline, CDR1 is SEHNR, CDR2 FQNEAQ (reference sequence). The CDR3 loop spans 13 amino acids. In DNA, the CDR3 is TGTGCCAGCAGCGTGGGGAACACAGATACGCAGTATTTT. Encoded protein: CASSVGNTDTQYF. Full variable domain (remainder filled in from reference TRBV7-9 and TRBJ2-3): DTGVSQNPRHKITKRGQNVTFRCDPISEHNRLYWYRQTLGQGPEFLTYFQNEAQLEKSRLLSDRFSAERPKGSFSTLEIQRTEQGDSAMYLCASSVGNTDTQYFGPGTRLTVL.